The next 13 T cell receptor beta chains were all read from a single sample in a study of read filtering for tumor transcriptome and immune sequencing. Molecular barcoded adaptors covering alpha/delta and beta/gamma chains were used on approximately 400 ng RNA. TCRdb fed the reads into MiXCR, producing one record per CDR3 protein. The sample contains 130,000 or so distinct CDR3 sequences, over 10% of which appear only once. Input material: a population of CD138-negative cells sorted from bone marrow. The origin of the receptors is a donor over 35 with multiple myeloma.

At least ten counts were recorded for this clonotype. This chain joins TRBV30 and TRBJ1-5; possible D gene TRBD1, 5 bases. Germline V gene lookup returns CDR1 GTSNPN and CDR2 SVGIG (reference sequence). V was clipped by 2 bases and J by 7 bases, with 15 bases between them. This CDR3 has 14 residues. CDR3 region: CAWSFTLGDQPQHF. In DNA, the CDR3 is TGTGCCTGGAGTTTCACATTAGGGGACCAGCCCCAGCATTTT. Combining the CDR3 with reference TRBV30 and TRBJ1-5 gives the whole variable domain SQTIHQWPATLVQPVGSPLSLECTVEGTSNPNLYWYRQAAGRGLQLLFYSVGIGQISSEVPQNLSASRPQDRQFILSSKKLLLSDSGFYLCAWSFTLGDQPQHFGDGTRLSIL.

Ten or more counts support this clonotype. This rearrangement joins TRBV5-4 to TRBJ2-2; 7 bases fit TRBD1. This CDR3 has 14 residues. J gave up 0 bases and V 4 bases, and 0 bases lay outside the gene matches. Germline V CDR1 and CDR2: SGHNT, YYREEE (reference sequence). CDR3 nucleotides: TGTGCCAGCAGCGGGACAGCGAACACCGGGGAGCTGTTTTTT. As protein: CASSGTANTGELFF.

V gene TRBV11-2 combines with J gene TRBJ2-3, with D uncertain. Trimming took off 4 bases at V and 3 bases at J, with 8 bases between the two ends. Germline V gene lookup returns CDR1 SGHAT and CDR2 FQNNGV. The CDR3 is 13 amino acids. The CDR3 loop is CASSSTWTDTQYF. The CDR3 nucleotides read TGTGCCAGCAGCTCCACGTGGACAGATACGCAGTATTTT.

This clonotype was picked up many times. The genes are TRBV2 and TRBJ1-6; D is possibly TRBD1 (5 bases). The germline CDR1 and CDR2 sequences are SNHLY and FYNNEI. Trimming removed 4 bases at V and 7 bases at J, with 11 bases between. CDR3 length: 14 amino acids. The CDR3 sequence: CASSGDAMNSPLHF. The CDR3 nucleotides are TGTGCCAGCAGTGGGGACGCAATGAATTCACCCCTCCACTTT.

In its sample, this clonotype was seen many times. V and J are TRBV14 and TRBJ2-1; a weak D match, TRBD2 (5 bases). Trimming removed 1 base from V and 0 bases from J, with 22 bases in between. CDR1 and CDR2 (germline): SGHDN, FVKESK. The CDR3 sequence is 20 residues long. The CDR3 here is CASSQAAPPASPSSYNEQFF. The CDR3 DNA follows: TGTGCCAGCAGCCAAGCTGCCCCCCCGGCTAGCCCGAGCTCCTACAATGAGCAGTTCTTC.

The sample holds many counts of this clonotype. The CDR3 reads CASTFYPGSSTEAFF. The CDR3 nucleotides are TGTGCCAGCACCTTCTACCCGGGGTCGAGTACTGAAGCTTTCTTT. This sequence joins TRBV7-2 and TRBJ1-1; no clear D gene. Deletions cut 7 bases from V and 5 bases from J, with 20 bases between. The CDR3 consists of 15 residues. From germline, CDR1 is SGHTA and CDR2 FQGNSA.

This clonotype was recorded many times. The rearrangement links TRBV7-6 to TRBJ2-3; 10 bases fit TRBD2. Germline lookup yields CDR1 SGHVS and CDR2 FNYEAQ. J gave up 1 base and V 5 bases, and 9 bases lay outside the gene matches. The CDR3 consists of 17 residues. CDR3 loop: CASSAHGTSAGTDTQYF. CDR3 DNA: TGTGCCAGCAGCGCCCACGGGACTAGCGCTGGCACAGATACGCAGTATTTT.

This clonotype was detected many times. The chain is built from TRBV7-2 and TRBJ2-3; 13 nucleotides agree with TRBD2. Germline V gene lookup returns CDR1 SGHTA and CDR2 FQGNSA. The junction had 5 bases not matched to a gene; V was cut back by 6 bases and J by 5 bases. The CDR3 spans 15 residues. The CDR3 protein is CASRRGLAGEDTQYF. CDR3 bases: TGTGCCAGCAGACGTGGACTAGCGGGAGAAGATACGCAGTATTTT.

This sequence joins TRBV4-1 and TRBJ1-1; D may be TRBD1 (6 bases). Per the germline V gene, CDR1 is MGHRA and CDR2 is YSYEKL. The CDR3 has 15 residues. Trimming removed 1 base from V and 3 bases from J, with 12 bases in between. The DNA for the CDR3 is TGCGCCAGCAGCCAAGCGGGGGGCGTGCACACTGAAGCTTTCTTT. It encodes CASSQAGGVHTEAFF.

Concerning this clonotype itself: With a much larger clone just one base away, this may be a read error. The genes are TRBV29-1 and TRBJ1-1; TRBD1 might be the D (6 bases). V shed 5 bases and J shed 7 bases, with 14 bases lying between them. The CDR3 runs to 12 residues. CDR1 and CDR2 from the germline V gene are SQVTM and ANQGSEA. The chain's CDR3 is CSVSRGRIEAFF. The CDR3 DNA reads TGCAGCGTTAGTCGGGGGCGTATTGAAGCTTTCTTT.

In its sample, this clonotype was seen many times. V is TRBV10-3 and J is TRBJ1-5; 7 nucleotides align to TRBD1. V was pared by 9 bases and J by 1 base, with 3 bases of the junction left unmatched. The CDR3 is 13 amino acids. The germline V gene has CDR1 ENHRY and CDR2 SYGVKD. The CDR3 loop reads CAIRGQSNQPQHF. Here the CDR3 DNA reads TGTGCCATAAGGGGGCAAAGCAATCAGCCCCAGCATTTT.

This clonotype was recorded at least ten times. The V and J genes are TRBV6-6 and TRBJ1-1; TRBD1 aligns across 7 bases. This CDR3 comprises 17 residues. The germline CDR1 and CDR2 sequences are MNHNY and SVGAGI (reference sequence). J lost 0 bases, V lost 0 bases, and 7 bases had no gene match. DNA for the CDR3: TGTGCCAGCAGTTACTCTCAGGGGGGTCGCATGAACACTGAAGCTTTCTTT. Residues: CASSYSQGGRMNTEAFF.

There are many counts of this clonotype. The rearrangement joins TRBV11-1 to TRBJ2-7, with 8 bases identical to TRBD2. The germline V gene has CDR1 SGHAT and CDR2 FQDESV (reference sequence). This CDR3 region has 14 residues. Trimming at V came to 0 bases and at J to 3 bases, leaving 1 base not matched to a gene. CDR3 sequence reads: CASSLAAGDYEQYF. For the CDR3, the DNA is TGTGCCAGCAGCTTAGCAGCGGGAGACTACGAGCAGTACTTC.